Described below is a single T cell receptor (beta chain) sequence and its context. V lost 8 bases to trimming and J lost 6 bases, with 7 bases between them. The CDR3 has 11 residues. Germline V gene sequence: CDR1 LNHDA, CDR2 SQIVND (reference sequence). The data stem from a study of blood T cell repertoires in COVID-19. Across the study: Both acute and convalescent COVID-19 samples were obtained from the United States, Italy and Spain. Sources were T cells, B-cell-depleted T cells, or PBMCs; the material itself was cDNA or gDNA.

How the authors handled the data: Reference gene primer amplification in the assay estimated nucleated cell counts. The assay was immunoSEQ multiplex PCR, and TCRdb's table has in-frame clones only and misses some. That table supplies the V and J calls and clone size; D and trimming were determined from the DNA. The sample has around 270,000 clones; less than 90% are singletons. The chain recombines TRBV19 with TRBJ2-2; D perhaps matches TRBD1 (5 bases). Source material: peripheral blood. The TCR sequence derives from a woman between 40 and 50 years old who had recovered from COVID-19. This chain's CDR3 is CASQGSGELFF. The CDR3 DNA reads TGTGCCAGTCAGGGTTCCGGGGAGCTGTTTTTT. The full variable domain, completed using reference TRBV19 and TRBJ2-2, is DGGITQSPKYLFRKEGQNVTLSCEQNLNHDAMYWYRQDPGQGLRLIYYSQIVNDFQKGDIAEGYSVSREKKESFPLTVTSAQKNPTAFYLCASQGSGELFFGEGSRLTVL.